This is a list of T cell receptor beta chains from one sample in a study of T-cell reconstitution after alpha-beta-depleted transplantation in children. MiXCR, applied by TCRdb to the PCR reads, yields one record per CDR3 protein. The sample yields hundreds of thousands of distinct CDR3 sequences, about 12% seen once. The source was PBMCs, collected before TCRalphabeta/CD19-depleted stem cell transplant. Receptor source: a girl aged 2-10 years with congenital amegakaryocytic thrombocytopenia, due to receive a stem cell transplant. The CDR3 runs from the conserved cysteine through the conserved F or W. The D gene is left open where the match is weak. Clone size, where shown, is once, few, many, or a class for clones that have expanded.

v_call	clone_size	d_call	j_call	cdr3_nt	cdr3_aa
TRBV7-9	-	TRBD2	TRBJ2-2	TGTGCCAGCAGCCCAAAGATAGCGGGAGCAGCCGGGGAGCTGTTTTTT	CASSPKIAGAAGELFF
TRBV4-1	-	TRBD2	TRBJ2-1	TGCGCCAGCAGCCAAACCCCGGGACTAGGGGGTTACAATGAGCAGTTCTTC	CASSQTPGLGGYNEQFF
TRBV7-6	many	-	TRBJ2-5	TGTGCCAGCAGCTCAAACGTAGTTGGAGAGACCCAGTACTTC	CASSSNVVGETQYF
TRBV7-9	many	-	TRBJ2-5	TGTGCCAGCAGCCTACAGGTGTGGGAGACCCAGTACTTC	CASSLQVWETQYF
TRBV20-1	-	TRBD2	TRBJ2-1	TGCAGTGCTAGAGATGGCCTAGCGGGAGGGGGGGGCAACAATGAGCAGTTCTTC	CSARDGLAGGGGNNEQFF
TRBV3-1	few	-	TRBJ2-5	TGTGCCAGCAGCCAAGGAGCGGCCCTCGTGGTGAAAGAGACCCAGTACTTC	CASSQGAALVVKETQYF
TRBV25-1	-	TRBD2	TRBJ2-1	TGTGCCAGCAGTGGAGCGGGAGGGAGGGATGAGCAGTTCTTC	CASSGAGGRDEQFF
TRBV20-1	few	TRBD2	TRBJ2-7	TGCAGTGCTAGACTTCAGCGGGGAGCCTACGAGCAGTACTTC	CSARLQRGAYEQYF
TRBV19	few	TRBD2	TRBJ2-3	TGTGCCACTAGCGGGAGTGGGTCAGATACGCAGTATTTT	CATSGSGSDTQYF
TRBV6-5	many	TRBD2	TRBJ2-7	TGTGCCAGCAGGGGAATAGCGGGACTGTCGGCCGAGCAGTACTTC	CASRGIAGLSAEQYF
TRBV12-3/TRBV12-4	-	TRBD2	TRBJ2-7	TGTGCCAGCAGGTCCGGGACTAGCGGCTTTAGCTCCTACGAGCAGTACTTC	CASRSGTSGFSSYEQYF
TRBV7-2	-	TRBD1	TRBJ2-2	TGTGCCAGCAGCCGGGGACAGGTGCGCACCGGGGAGCTGTTTTTT	CASSRGQVRTGELFF
TRBV7-9	many	-	TRBJ1-1	TGTGCCAGCAGCTTACCAGCCATGAACACTGAAGCTTTCTTT	CASSLPAMNTEAFF
TRBV12-3/TRBV12-4	many	TRBD1	TRBJ2-1	TGTGCCAGCAGCTCATCACTCCGGGACAGGGGGCCCAATGAGCAGTTCTTC	CASSSSLRDRGPNEQFF
TRBV5-1	few	-	TRBJ2-3	TGCGCCAGCAGCTCCGGGACATTGGGGGCAGATACGCAGTATTTT	CASSSGTLGADTQYF
TRBV2	-	TRBD2	TRBJ2-1	TGTGCCAGCACAGCGGGAAGGTACAATGAGCAGTTCTTC	CASTAGRYNEQFF